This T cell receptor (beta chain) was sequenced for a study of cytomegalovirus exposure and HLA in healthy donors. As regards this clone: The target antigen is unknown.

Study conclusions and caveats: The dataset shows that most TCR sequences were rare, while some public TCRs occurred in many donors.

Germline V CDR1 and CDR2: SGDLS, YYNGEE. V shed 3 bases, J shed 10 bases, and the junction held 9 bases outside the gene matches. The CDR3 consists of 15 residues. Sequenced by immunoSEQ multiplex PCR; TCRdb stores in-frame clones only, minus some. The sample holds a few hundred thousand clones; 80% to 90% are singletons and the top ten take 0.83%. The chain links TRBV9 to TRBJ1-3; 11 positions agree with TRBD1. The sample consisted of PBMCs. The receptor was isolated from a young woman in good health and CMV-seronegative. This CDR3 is CASSGPGTGGDTIYF. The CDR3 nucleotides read TGTGCCAGCAGCGGGCCCGGGACAGGGGGAGATACCATATATTTT.